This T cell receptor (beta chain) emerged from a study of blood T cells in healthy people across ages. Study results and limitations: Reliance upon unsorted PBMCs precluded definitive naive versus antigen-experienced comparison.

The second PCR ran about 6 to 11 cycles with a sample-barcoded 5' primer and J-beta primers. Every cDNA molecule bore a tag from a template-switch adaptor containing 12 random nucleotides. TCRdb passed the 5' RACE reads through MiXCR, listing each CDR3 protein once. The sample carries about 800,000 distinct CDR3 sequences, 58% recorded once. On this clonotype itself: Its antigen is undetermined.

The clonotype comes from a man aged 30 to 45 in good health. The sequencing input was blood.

The CDR3 DNA reads TGTGCCACCAGCTCCGACCATCAGCCCCAGCATTTT. Amino acid sequence: CATSSDHQPQHF. The genes are TRBV15 and TRBJ1-5; D remains ambiguous. This CDR3 spans 12 amino acids. The germline CDR1 and CDR2 sequences are LNHNV and YYDKDF (reference sequence). Trimming cost V 5 bases and J 5 bases, with 7 bases left between them.